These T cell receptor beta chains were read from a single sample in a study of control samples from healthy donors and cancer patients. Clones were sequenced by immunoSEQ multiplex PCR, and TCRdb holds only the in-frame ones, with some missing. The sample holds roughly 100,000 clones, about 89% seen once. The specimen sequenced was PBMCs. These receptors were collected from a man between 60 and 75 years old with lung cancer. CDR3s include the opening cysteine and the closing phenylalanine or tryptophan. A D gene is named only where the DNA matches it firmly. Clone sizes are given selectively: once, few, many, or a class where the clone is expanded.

CDR3: CASSSRTGGYNSPLHF; DNA: TGTGCCAGCAGCTCCAGGACAGGGGGCTATAATTCACCCCTCCACTTT; D: TRBD1; J: TRBJ1-6; V: TRBV7-9; size: -
CDR3: CASSPNQGEAGYTF; DNA: TGTGCCAGCTCACCTAATCAGGGGGAGGCTGGCTACACCTTC; D: TRBD1; J: TRBJ1-2; V: TRBV18; size: once
CDR3: CASSLAQMNTEAFF; DNA: TGCGCCAGCAGCTTGGCCCAGATGAACACTGAAGCTTTCTTT; D: -; J: TRBJ1-1; V: TRBV5-1; size: once
CDR3: CASSLQSDSGEQYF; DNA: TGTGCCAGCAGCTTACAGTCGGACTCAGGGGAGCAGTACTTC; D: -; J: TRBJ2-7; V: TRBV7-9; size: -
CDR3: CASVGHYEQYF; DNA: TGTGCCAGCGTGGGTCACTACGAGCAGTACTTC; D: -; J: TRBJ2-7; V: TRBV6-5; size: -
CDR3: CATTRVAGDYGYTF; DNA: TGTGCCACCACTCGGGTGGCGGGGGATTATGGCTACACCTTC; D: -; J: TRBJ1-2; V: TRBV27; size: -
CDR3: CASSPPYSAGSPLHF; DNA: TGTGCCAGCTCACCTCCGTACAGCGCAGGTTCACCCCTCCACTTT; D: -; J: TRBJ1-6; V: TRBV18; size: -
CDR3: CASGFQGLQNTEAFF; DNA: TGTGCTAGTGGTTTCCAGGGATTACAGAACACTGAAGCTTTCTTT; D: -; J: TRBJ1-1; V: TRBV12-5; size: -
CDR3: CASSLTGGGGTEAFF; DNA: TGTGCCAGCTCACTTACAGGGGGCGGTGGGACTGAAGCTTTCTTT; D: TRBD1; J: TRBJ1-1; V: TRBV18; size: -
CDR3: CAWTLNPGPAEKLFF; DNA: TGTGCCTGGACACTGAACCCGGGTCCTGCCGAAAAACTGTTTTTT; D: -; J: TRBJ1-4; V: TRBV30; size: -